The clone carrying this T cell receptor beta chain was detected only once. No antigen is known for it. The source of the sample is a study of blood T cells in healthy people across ages. Findings of the study overall: Diversity figures derived from one million T cells were judged to underestimate the true value. Roughly linear declines in TCR beta diversity per million T cells occurred with age.

The study isolated at least 6.5 million PBMCs from each sample. The second PCR ran roughly 6 to 11 cycles with a sample-barcoded 5' primer and J-beta primers. TCRdb re-called the 5' RACE reads with MiXCR, one entry per CDR3 protein. Of hundreds of thousands of distinct CDR3 sequences in the sample, roughly 50% were seen once. Germline CDR1 SGHTA, CDR2 FQGTGA. V was trimmed by 4 bases and J by 3 bases, leaving 15 bases between them. This CDR3 has 15 residues. The source material was blood. This receptor was taken from a man aged 35-49 years in good health. This sequence joins TRBV7-3 and TRBJ1-2; the D gene is possibly TRBD1 (5 bases). In DNA, the CDR3 is TGTGCCAGCAGCTCGCCAACCGAGGGGCACTATGGCTACACCTTC. Its translation is CASSSPTEGHYGYTF.